These T cell receptor beta chains were read from a single sample in a study of cytomegalovirus exposure and HLA in healthy donors. TCRdb's table, derived via immunoSEQ multiplex PCR, lists solely in-frame clones and lacks some. The repertoire holds just over 150,000 clones, with roughly 80% as singletons. The sequencing input was PBMCs. These receptors were taken from a male donor in good health and CMV-seropositive. CDR3s include the opening cysteine and the closing phenylalanine or tryptophan. The D gene is left open where the match is weak. Rows may omit the clone size; those that give it use once, few, many or a size class.

abundance	v_gene	d_gene	j_gene	CDR3nt	CDR3aa
.	TRBV29-1	TRBD1	TRBJ1-2	TGCAGCGTCGTGGGGACAGCACCCGTGAGCTATGGCTACACCTTC	CSVVGTAPVSYGYTF
.	TRBV27	.	TRBJ1-6	TGTGCCAGCAGTTTATCGACCGGGGGACCCCTCCACTTT	CASSLSTGGPLHF
.	TRBV7-9	.	TRBJ1-3	TGTGCCAGCAGCCCCCTGGGGCCGGTCTCTGGAAACACCATATATTTT	CASSPLGPVSGNTIYF
.	TRBV2	TRBD1	TRBJ1-5	TGTGCCAGCAGCCCCCGGAGGACAGGGCTTAATCAGCCCCAGCATTTT	CASSPRRTGLNQPQHF
.	TRBV19	TRBD1	TRBJ2-7	TGTGCCAGTAGTACCTTTGGGACAGGCCCCGGTGAAGAGCAGTACTTC	CASSTFGTGPGEEQYF
few	TRBV2	TRBD2	TRBJ2-7	TGTGCCAGCAGTTGGGGGGCTAGCGGGAGATCGGGCGAGCAGTACTTC	CASSWGASGRSGEQYF
.	TRBV27	.	TRBJ1-2	TGTGCCAGCAGTTTCGGGTCTAGCTATGGCTACACCTTC	CASSFGSSYGYTF
.	TRBV5-5	.	TRBJ2-7	TGTGCCAGCAGCTTGGCGTACGAGCAGTACTTC	CASSLAYEQYF
.	TRBV19	.	TRBJ1-3	TGTGCCAGCCACCGGGGGGGGACCATATATTTT	CASHRGGTIYF
.	TRBV4-1	TRBD2	TRBJ2-7	TGCGCCAGCAGCCAAGGAGTTAGCGGGAGGGATGCCTACGAGCAGTACTTC	CASSQGVSGRDAYEQYF
few	TRBV7-8	.	TRBJ1-1	TGTGCCAGCAGCTTAGCGGTAGGGGGATTAATCGACACTGAAGCTTTCTTT	CASSLAVGGLIDTEAFF
.	TRBV18	TRBD1	TRBJ1-6	TGTGCCAGCTCTCACGACAGGGTCTCCTATAATTCACCCCTCCACTTT	CASSHDRVSYNSPLHF
.	TRBV7-9	TRBD2	TRBJ2-1	TGTTCCAGCAGCTTAGAAACTAGCGTGTACAATGAGCAGTTCTTC	CSSSLETSVYNEQFF
.	TRBV5-4	TRBD2	TRBJ2-1	TGTGCCAGCAGCTTTTATGGTCTAGCGGGAGAAAGTGAGCAGTTCTTC	CASSFYGLAGESEQFF
.	TRBV5-1	.	TRBJ2-7	TGCGCCAGCAGCCACACCCGCAACGTCAGAGGCGAGCAGTACTTC	CASSHTRNVRGEQYF
.	TRBV14	.	TRBJ1-2	TGTGCCAGCAGCCAAGACAGGCTCATGACGGGCTACACCTTC	CASSQDRLMTGYTF
.	TRBV5-6	.	TRBJ1-1	TGTGCCAGCAGCCCCGAACAGGGCCGATGGGTGAACACTGAAGCTTTCTTT	CASSPEQGRWVNTEAFF
.	TRBV7-2	.	TRBJ2-7	TGTGCCAGCAGCCCGCACCCCCAAGCGGGTAAGGGCGTTGGGGAGCAGTACTTC	CASSPHPQAGKGVGEQYF
few	TRBV7-2	.	TRBJ1-3	TGTGCCAGCCGTACGCGCTCTGGAAACACCATATATTTT	CASRTRSGNTIYF
.	TRBV14	.	TRBJ2-1	TGTGCCAGCAGCCCGTCCGGGAGACAGTTCTTC	CASSPSGRQFF
.	TRBV6-5	.	TRBJ2-3	TGTGCCAGCAGTTCCGTACTGGCAGATACGCAGTATTTT	CASSSVLADTQYF
few	TRBV6-5	.	TRBJ1-1	TGTGCCAGCAGTTTGGAGCCCGCGGTGAACACTGAAGCTTTCTTT	CASSLEPAVNTEAFF
.	TRBV6-5	.	TRBJ1-3	TGTGCCAGCCAGACAGTGTCAAGAAACACCATATATTTT	CASQTVSRNTIYF
.	TRBV6-5	TRBD2	TRBJ2-1	TGTGCCACACGCGGGAGCTCCTACAATGAGCAGTTCTTC	CATRGSSYNEQFF
few	TRBV5-4	.	TRBJ2-1	TGTGCCAGCAGCTTCCGACAGGAGCAGTTCTTC	CASSFRQEQFF
.	TRBV27	.	TRBJ1-1	TGTGCCAGCAAAAGTGGTTCCCCCGGGGGGAACACTGAAGCTTTCTTT	CASKSGSPGGNTEAFF
.	TRBV7-6	.	TRBJ2-2	TGTGCCAGCAGCGCACAGGCCGGGGAGCTGTTTTTT	CASSAQAGELFF
.	TRBV6-6	TRBD1	TRBJ2-7	TGTGCCAGCAGCCGGGACAGATCCTACGAGCAGTACTTC	CASSRDRSYEQYF
few	TRBV7-9	TRBD1	TRBJ2-7	TGTTCCAGCAGCTTTGGACAGGGGGCTTCCTACGAGCAGTACTTC	CSSSFGQGASYEQYF
.	TRBV11-2	.	TRBJ1-1	TGTGCCAGCAGCCTCAGCCCGATAGGGGTTGGAGCTTTCTTT	CASSLSPIGVGAFF
few	TRBV11-2	.	TRBJ2-7	TGTGCCAGCAGCGCGAACTACGAGCAGTACTTC	CASSANYEQYF
once	TRBV29-1	.	TRBJ2-5	TGCAGCGTAAGGACAGTAAGATTTCAAGAGACCCAGTACTTC	CSVRTVRFQETQYF
.	TRBV30	.	TRBJ2-5	TGTGCCTGGAAAGATCCGCGGACAGATTGGGAGACCCAGTACTTC	CAWKDPRTDWETQYF
.	TRBV5-4	TRBD2	TRBJ2-7	TGTGCCAGCACTTCTAGCGGGAGGTCCCACGAGCAGTACTTC	CASTSSGRSHEQYF
once	TRBV7-2	TRBD1	TRBJ2-7	TGTGCCAGCAAAAGTTCGTCTCAGGGGGCGCGGAACGAGCAGTACTTC	CASKSSSQGARNEQYF
.	TRBV7-2	TRBD2	TRBJ2-1	TGTGCCAGCAGCTTAGTGGGCGGGAGGGACAATGAGCAGTTCTTC	CASSLVGGRDNEQFF
.	TRBV27	.	TRBJ2-7	TGTGCCAGCAGTCCCATTCTTCGGGCCTACGAGCAGTACTTC	CASSPILRAYEQYF
.	TRBV5-4	TRBD2	TRBJ2-2	TGTGCCAGCAGCTTGGGACTAGCGGGAGTGCACACCGGGGAGCTGTTTTTT	CASSLGLAGVHTGELFF
.	TRBV5-1	TRBD1	TRBJ1-3	TGCGCCAGCAGCTTATCCGGACAGGGGAGTGGAAACACCATATATTTT	CASSLSGQGSGNTIYF
few	TRBV6-5	TRBD1	TRBJ1-2	TGTGCCAGCCGAATGTCGGGACAGAACTTTCCTGGCTACACCTTC	CASRMSGQNFPGYTF
.	TRBV28	TRBD1	TRBJ1-2	TGTGCCAGCAGGACCGGGACAGCCTATGGCTACACCTTC	CASRTGTAYGYTF
.	TRBV4-1	TRBD2	TRBJ2-1	TGCGCCAGCAGCCCAGGGACTACCTACAATGAGCAGTTCTTC	CASSPGTTYNEQFF
.	TRBV6-1	TRBD2	TRBJ2-3	TGTGCCAGCAGGGATCAAGCGGGAGGGGATACGCAGTATTTT	CASRDQAGGDTQYF
once	TRBV7-9	TRBD2	TRBJ2-1	TGTGCCAGCAGGATCACAATAGCGGGAGAGATTGATGAGCAGTTCTTC	CASRITIAGEIDEQFF
.	TRBV11-3	TRBD2	TRBJ2-1	TGTGCCAGCCAGACTTTAAGCGGGAGCAATGAGCAGTTCTTC	CASQTLSGSNEQFF
.	TRBV7-9	.	TRBJ2-7	TGTTCCAGCAGCCCAGGGGCCCACTACGAGCAGTACTTC	CSSSPGAHYEQYF
few	TRBV6-4	.	TRBJ1-2	TGTGCCAGCAGGGGGGCCGGGGATGGCTACACCTTC	CASRGAGDGYTF
.	TRBV5-1	.	TRBJ1-1	TGCGCCAGCAGCTTGATGCTGGACTCTGCCTCTGAAGCTTTCTTT	CASSLMLDSASEAFF
.	TRBV19	.	TRBJ2-3	TGTGCCAGTAGTCCCTCGGCTAGCCGACGCACAGATACGCAGTATTTT	CASSPSASRRTDTQYF
.	TRBV11-1	.	TRBJ1-1	TGTGCCAGCACCCCTGCGACACCGAACACTGAAGCTTTCTTT	CASTPATPNTEAFF
.	TRBV7-9	.	TRBJ2-7	TGTGCCAGCAGCCAACGGGACTCCTTCGTTAAGTACTTC	CASSQRDSFVKYF
.	TRBV6-5	.	TRBJ2-2	TGTGCCACCACCCTTAGCGGGAACACCGGGGAGCTGTTTTTT	CATTLSGNTGELFF
.	TRBV4-2	.	TRBJ1-1	TGTGCCAGCAGCCAAGATCCGGGGATCGACACTGAAGCTTTCTTT	CASSQDPGIDTEAFF
.	TRBV5-6	.	TRBJ2-7	TGTGCCAGCAGCGGACGGGGGGAGCAGTACTTC	CASSGRGEQYF